The 20 T cell receptor beta chains presented below share a single source sample, sequenced in a study of monozygotic twins with inflammatory bowel disease. TCRdb reworked the 5' RACE reads into one entry per CDR3 protein, no DNA. Its listing shows roughly 330,000 distinct CDR3 sequences. The sequenced sample was blood. The origin of the receptors is a human donor with ulcerative colitis or Crohn's disease, or a healthy co-twin of an affected twin (not recorded which).

The rearrangement links TRBV12-3 or TRBV12-4 to TRBJ2-5; the D call from TCRdb, TRBD2, cannot be confirmed without DNA. The CDR3 spans 13 residues. The CDR3 region is CASSGLDRATQYF.

This CDR3 reads CASSYDRGGYNEQFF. The rearrangement joins TRBV11-2 to TRBJ2-1; the D gene TCRdb calls, TRBD1, cannot be checked with no DNA. The germline V gene has CDR1 SGHAT and CDR2 FQNNGV. The CDR3 totals 15 residues.

The gene calls are TRBV10-2 and TRBJ2-7. The germline V gene has CDR1 WSHSY and CDR2 SAAADI. This CDR3 spans 16 amino acids. The CDR3: CASSEAAQAAFYEQYF.

The gene calls are TRBV7-9 and TRBJ2-5. CDR1 and CDR2 (germline): SEHNR, FQNEAQ (reference sequence). CDR3 size: 14 residues. The CDR3 is CASSFRLVQETQYF.

The chain links TRBV4-3 to TRBJ1-1. Germline assignment: CDR1 LGHNA and CDR2 YSLEER. CDR3 length equals 14 residues. The CDR3 here is CASSQEIRNTEAFF.

The chain uses TRBV20-1 and TRBJ1-1; TCRdb selects TRBD1, and the lack of DNA leaves this call unchecked. CDR3 length: 14 amino acids. Germline loops: CDR1 DFQATT, CDR2 SNEGSKA (reference sequence). This CDR3 is CSARDPRQNTEAFF.

V usage is TRBV30 and J usage is TRBJ1-2. Germline V CDR1 and CDR2: GTSNPN, SVGIG (reference sequence). This CDR3 comprises 16 residues. CDR3 amino acids: CAWSGKHRTANYGYTF.

CDR3 loop: CASSPLFGLAGGDGELFF. The chain combines TRBV19 with TRBJ2-2; TCRdb lists TRBD2, though no DNA is available to test this call. The CDR3 length is 18 residues. Germline V gene sequence: CDR1 LNHDA, CDR2 SQIVND (reference sequence).

V is TRBV5-1 and J is TRBJ2-3; the TCRdb call, TRBD2, lacks DNA for checking. The CDR3 loop spans 15 amino acids. CDR1 and CDR2 (germline): SGHRS, YFSETQ. The CDR3 spells CASSGSGSGMDTQYF.

V usage is TRBV5-1 and J usage is TRBJ2-7; lacking DNA, the TRBD1 call made by TCRdb goes unchecked. CDR1 and CDR2 (germline): SGHRS, YFSETQ. CDR3 size: 16 residues. The CDR3 is CASSLGGGSDSYEQYF.

The rearrangement links TRBV7-2 to TRBJ2-5. The CDR3 is 13 amino acids. CDR1 is SGHTA and CDR2 is FQGNSA in the germline V gene. The CDR3 loop reads CASSYRVQETQYF. Full variable domain (outside the CDR3, taken from reference TRBV7-2 and TRBJ2-5): GAGVSQSPSNKVTEKGKDVELRCDPISGHTALYWYRQSLGQGLEFLIYFQGNSAPDKSGLPSDRFSAERTGGSVSTLTIQRTQQEDSAVYLCASSYRVQETQYFGPGTRLLVL.

The CDR3 sequence is CATGEGSSYEQYF. The V gene is TRBV10-3, the J gene TRBJ2-7; TCRdb calls TRBD1, which cannot be checked without DNA. The germline CDR1 and CDR2 sequences are ENHRY and SYGVKD. The CDR3 runs 13 residues.

The rearrangement links TRBV12-3 or TRBV12-4 to TRBJ2-1; the TCRdb call, TRBD2, lacks DNA for checking. This CDR3 has 16 residues. The CDR3 loop reads CASRASGGPLYNEQFF.

This chain links TRBV5-1 with TRBJ2-5; TCRdb's assignment of TRBD1 cannot be checked, as there is no DNA. The CDR3 consists of 15 residues. Germline V gene lookup returns CDR1 SGHRS and CDR2 YFSETQ. The CDR3 protein is CASSLGVGPQETQYF. Full variable domain (rest looked up from reference TRBV5-1 and TRBJ2-5): KAGVTQTPRYLIKTRGQQVTLSCSPISGHRSVSWYQQTPGQGLQFLFEYFSETQRNKGNFPGRFSGRQFSNSRSEMNVSTLELGDSALYLCASSLGVGPQETQYFGPGTRLLVL.

The gene calls are TRBV18 and TRBJ1-4; the TCRdb D gene call, TRBD1, has no DNA to confirm it. Germline values: CDR1 KGHSH, CDR2 LQKENI. The CDR3 has 16 amino acids. The CDR3 is CASSPQPRSGDEKLFF.

The J gene is TRBJ2-2, the V gene TRBV27; without DNA, the TCRdb call of TRBD1 cannot be checked. The CDR3 covers 15 residues. CDR1 MNHEY and CDR2 SMNVEV come from the germline V gene (reference sequence). The CDR3 sequence: CASSLTQGNAGELFF.

This sequence joins TRBV6-5 and TRBJ1-1. Germline CDR1 reads MNHEY; CDR2 reads SVGAGI. This CDR3 contains 13 residues. The CDR3: CASSYSKVTEAFF.

The chain has TRBV9 and TRBJ1-6; TCRdb gives TRBD1 as the D gene, but with no DNA this cannot be confirmed. The CDR3 is made up of 15 amino acids. Per germline, CDR1 SGDLS and CDR2 YYNGEE. The CDR3: CASSVAPGGFSPLHF.

The CDR3: CASSLRQDGIGELFF. The chain couples TRBV27 to TRBJ2-2. The CDR3 is 15 residues long. Germline assignment: CDR1 MNHEY and CDR2 SMNVEV (reference sequence).

The CDR3 loop is CASSLEAGTSSYEQYF. V and J are TRBV5-1 and TRBJ2-7; the TCRdb call, TRBD1, lacks DNA for checking. CDR1 is SGHRS and CDR2 is YFSETQ in the germline V gene. The CDR3 spans 16 residues.